This T cell receptor beta chain is from a study of type 1 regulatory T cells. CDR3 length: 14 amino acids. Germline CDR1 is GTSNPN and CDR2 is SVGIG (reference sequence). Trimming removed 3 bases from V and 6 bases from J; junction bases left unmatched: 8. TCRdb processed the reads anew with MiXCR; each CDR3 protein has one entry. Among 24,000 or so distinct CDR3 sequences listed, over 40% were seen once. In this sample, this clonotype turned up a few times. What it binds is unknown. The chain is built from TRBV30 and TRBJ2-4; 7 bases line up with TRBD2. The sample was cultured T cells, either the whole culture or a sorted T cell fraction (not recorded which). The receptor was derived from a human donor in good health. CDR3 region: CAWSGGLNVNIQYF. Written as DNA, the CDR3 is TGTGCCTGGAGCGGGGGACTAAACGTAAACATTCAGTACTTC.